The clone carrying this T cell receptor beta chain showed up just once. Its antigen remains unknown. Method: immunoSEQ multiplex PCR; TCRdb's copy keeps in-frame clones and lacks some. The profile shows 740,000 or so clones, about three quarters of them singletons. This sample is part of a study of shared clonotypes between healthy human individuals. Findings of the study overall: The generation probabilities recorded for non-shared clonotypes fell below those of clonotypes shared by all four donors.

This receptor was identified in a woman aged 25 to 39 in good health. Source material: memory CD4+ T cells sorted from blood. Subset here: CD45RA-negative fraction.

The CDR3 spells CSVVVQMNTEAFF. The CDR3 region has the DNA TGCAGCGTTGTTGTGCAGATGAACACTGAAGCTTTCTTT. The chain uses TRBV29-1 and TRBJ1-1; no firm D call. The CDR3 covers 13 residues. V was clipped by 4 bases and J by 0 bases, with 9 bases between them. CDR1 and CDR2 (germline): SQVTM, ANQGSEA.